This note documents a single T cell receptor beta chain sequence. What it binds is unknown. TCRdb re-derived calls from the 5' RACE reads in MiXCR, one entry per CDR3 protein. The data show 5,700 or so distinct CDR3 sequences, with 3% to 4.5% seen just once and 23% held by the top ten. This sample was included in a study of spatial heterogeneity in lung cancer. Across the whole study: More beta-chain than alpha-chain sequences were consistently detected. Study-level findings and limits: Expanded alpha and beta TCR counts within tumors tracked tumor mutation counts. Sequencing reached an estimated coverage of tumor T cells that was only around 7% for alpha chains and approximately 13% for beta chains.

Trimming left V 5 bases short and J 2 bases short, with 3 bases between. Germline CDR1 SGHAT, CDR2 FQNNGV. The CDR3 runs 11 residues. Time point described: sample taken at primary tumor resection. The donors were 65 to 85 patients with non-small cell lung cancer that was early-stage and untreated. Whole RNA, isolated from tumor, nontumor lung or frozen PBMC, was sequenced without prior sorting. This TCR was recovered from a female donor with early-stage non-small cell lung cancer. The chain employs TRBV11-2 and TRBJ2-5; no firm D call. This material consisted of lung tumor tissue, taken at surgery. The CDR3 loop reads CASSPQETQYF. For the CDR3, the DNA is TGTGCCAGCAGCCCACAAGAGACCCAGTACTTC.